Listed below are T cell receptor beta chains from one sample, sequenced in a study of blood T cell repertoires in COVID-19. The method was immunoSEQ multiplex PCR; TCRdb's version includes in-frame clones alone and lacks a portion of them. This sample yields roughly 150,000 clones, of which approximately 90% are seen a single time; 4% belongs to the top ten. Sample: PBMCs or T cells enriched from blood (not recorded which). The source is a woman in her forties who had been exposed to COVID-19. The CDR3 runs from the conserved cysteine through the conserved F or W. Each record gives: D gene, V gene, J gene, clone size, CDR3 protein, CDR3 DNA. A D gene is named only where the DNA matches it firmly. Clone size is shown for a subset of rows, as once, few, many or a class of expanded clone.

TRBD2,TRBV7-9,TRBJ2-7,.,CASSRGTSGNYEQYF,TGTGCCAGCAGCAGAGGGACTAGCGGAAATTACGAGCAGTACTTC
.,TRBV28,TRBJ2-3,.,CASRTLTGPRTDTQYF,TGTGCCAGCAGAACCTTGACAGGACCTCGCACAGATACGCAGTATTTT
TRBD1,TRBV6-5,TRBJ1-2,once,CASSTRQGTGGYTF,TGTGCCAGCAGCACTCGACAGGGGACGGGGGGCTACACCTTC
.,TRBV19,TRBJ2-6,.,CASSIVSGTGANVLTF,TGTGCCAGTAGTATTGTTTCAGGGACTGGGGCCAACGTCCTGACTTTC
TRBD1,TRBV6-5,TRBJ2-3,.,CASSRQGATDTQYF,TGTGCCAGCAGTCGACAGGGGGCAACAGATACGCAGTATTTT
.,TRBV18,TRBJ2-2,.,CATSQALSGELFF,TGTGCCACCTCGCAAGCTTTGTCCGGGGAGCTGTTTTTT
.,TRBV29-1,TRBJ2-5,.,CSVQGQETQYF,TGCAGCGTACAGGGCCAAGAGACCCAGTACTTC
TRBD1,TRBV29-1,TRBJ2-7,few,CSVEGTGLAYEQYF,TGCAGCGTTGAAGGGACAGGGCTTGCCTACGAGCAGTACTTC
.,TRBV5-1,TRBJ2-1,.,CASSLGAGSYNEQFF,TGCGCCAGCAGCTTGGGTGCGGGATCCTACAATGAGCAGTTCTTC
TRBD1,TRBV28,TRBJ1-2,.,CASSPGTGSGYTF,TGTGCCAGCAGTCCCGGGACAGGGTCCGGCTACACCTTC
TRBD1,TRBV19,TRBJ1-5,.,CASPPEQGAGQPQHF,TGTGCCAGTCCCCCTGAACAGGGGGCAGGGCAGCCCCAGCATTTT
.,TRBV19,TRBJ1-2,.,CASSIGGSVYGYTF,TGTGCCAGTAGTATCGGGGGGTCCGTATATGGCTACACCTTC
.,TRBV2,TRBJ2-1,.,CASSPTISYNEQFF,TGTGCCAGCAGTCCAACTATTTCCTACAATGAGCAGTTCTTC
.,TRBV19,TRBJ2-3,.,CASTSDLSTDTQYF,TGTGCCAGTACTAGCGACCTTAGCACAGATACGCAGTATTTT
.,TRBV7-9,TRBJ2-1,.,CASSLALALTTYNEQFF,TGTGCCAGCAGCTTAGCGCTAGCACTGACAACCTACAATGAGCAGTTCTTC
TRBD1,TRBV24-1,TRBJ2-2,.,CATRAPGQGSSGELFF,TGTGCCACCAGAGCCCCGGGACAGGGATCTTCCGGGGAGCTGTTTTTT
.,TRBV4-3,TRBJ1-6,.,CASSPGGSKNSPLHF,TGCGCCAGCAGCCCAGGTGGGTCGAAGAATTCACCCCTCCACTTT
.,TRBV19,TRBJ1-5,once,CASSKQVDQPQHF,TGTGCCAGTAGTAAGCAGGTCGATCAGCCCCAGCATTTT
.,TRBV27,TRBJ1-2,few,CASSSTGYGYTF,TGTGCCAGCAGTTCAACAGGCTATGGCTACACCTTC
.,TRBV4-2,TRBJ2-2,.,CASSQDGGINTGELFF,TGTGCCAGCAGCCAAGATGGAGGGATTAACACCGGGGAGCTGTTTTTT
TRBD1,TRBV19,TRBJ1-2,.,CASSIGGQGNYGYTF,TGTGCCAGTAGTATTGGGGGACAGGGAAACTATGGCTACACCTTC
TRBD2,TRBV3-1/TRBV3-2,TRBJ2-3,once,CASSPTSPLASGDTDTQYF,TGTGCCAGCAGCCCCACCTCTCCCCTGGCTAGCGGGGACACAGATACGCAGTATTTT
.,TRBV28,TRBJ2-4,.,CASSSQQGNIQYF,TGTGCCAGCAGTTCGCAACAGGGAAACATTCAGTACTTC
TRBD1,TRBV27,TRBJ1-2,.,CASSPGTGENGYTF,TGTGCCAGCAGTCCAGGGACAGGGGAAAATGGCTACACCTTC
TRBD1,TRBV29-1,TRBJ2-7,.,CSVFGTVYEQYF,TGCAGCGTTTTTGGGACAGTCTACGAGCAGTACTTC
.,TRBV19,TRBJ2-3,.,CASSDNRVPDTQYF,TGTGCCAGTAGTGACAACAGGGTGCCAGATACGCAGTATTTT
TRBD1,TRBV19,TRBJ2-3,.,CASSVRTGGTTDTQYF,TGTGCCAGTAGTGTTAGGACAGGGGGCACGACAGATACGCAGTATTTT
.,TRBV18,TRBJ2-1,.,CASSPSTGTGYNEQFF,TGTGCCAGCTCACCAAGCACCGGGACTGGATACAATGAGCAGTTCTTC
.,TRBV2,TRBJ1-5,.,CASSRHSNQPQHF,TGTGCCAGCAGTCGACATAGCAATCAGCCCCAGCATTTT
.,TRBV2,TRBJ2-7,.,CASSDEDYPSYEQYF,TGTGCCAGCAGTGACGAGGATTACCCCTCCTACGAGCAGTACTTC
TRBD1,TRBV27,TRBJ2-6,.,CASSKAGTGFGSGANVLTF,TGTGCCAGCAGTAAGGCCGGGACAGGGTTTGGCTCTGGGGCCAACGTCCTGACTTTC
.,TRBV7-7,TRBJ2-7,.,CASSAGQPHEQYF,TGTGCCAGCAGCGCCGGACAGCCCCACGAGCAGTACTTC
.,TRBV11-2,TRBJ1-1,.,CASSLEFRVARTEAFF,TGTGCCAGCAGCTTAGAATTTAGAGTGGCTAGAACTGAAGCTTTCTTT
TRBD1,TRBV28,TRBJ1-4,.,CASSLPGQINEKLFF,TGTGCCAGCAGTCTCCCGGGACAGATTAATGAAAAACTGTTTTTT
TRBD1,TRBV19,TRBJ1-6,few,CASSGQGSSPLHF,TGTGCCAGTAGTGGACAGGGGAGTTCACCCCTCCACTTT
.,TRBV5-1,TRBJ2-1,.,CASSLDRVDEQFF,TGCGCCAGCAGCTTGGACAGGGTGGATGAGCAGTTCTTC
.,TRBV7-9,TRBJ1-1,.,CASSLRTEQAFF,TGTGCCAGCAGCCTCCGGACAGAACAAGCTTTCTTT
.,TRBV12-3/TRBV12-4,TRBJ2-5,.,CASSLVAAETQYF,TGTGCCAGCAGTTTAGTGGCGGCGGAGACCCAGTACTTC
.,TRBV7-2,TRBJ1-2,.,CASSSQGRVTYTF,TGTGCCAGCAGCTCTCAGGGGAGAGTTACCTACACCTTC
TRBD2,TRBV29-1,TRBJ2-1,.,CSVSGLAGTSYNEQFF,TGCAGCGTTTCTGGACTAGCGGGTACCTCCTACAATGAGCAGTTCTTC
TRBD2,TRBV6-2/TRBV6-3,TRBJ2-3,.,CASSYSVAGASTDTQYF,TGTGCCAGCAGTTATTCCGTAGCGGGAGCTAGCACAGATACGCAGTATTTT
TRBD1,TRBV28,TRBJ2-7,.,CASSAPGQAYEQYF,TGTGCCAGCAGTGCGCCGGGACAGGCCTACGAGCAGTACTTC
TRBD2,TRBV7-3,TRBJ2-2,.,CASSPQNLAGGLSGELFF,TGTGCCAGCAGCCCGCAGAACCTAGCGGGGGGGCTGAGCGGGGAGCTGTTTTTT
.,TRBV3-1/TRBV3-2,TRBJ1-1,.,CASSQDPGEAFF,TGTGCCAGCAGCCAAGACCCGGGTGAAGCTTTCTTT
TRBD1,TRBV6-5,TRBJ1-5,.,CASRRQGSNQPQHF,TGTGCCAGCAGGCGACAGGGGAGCAATCAGCCCCAGCATTTT
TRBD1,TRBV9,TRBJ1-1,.,CASSVSGQVNTEAFF,TGTGCCAGCAGCGTTTCGGGACAGGTAAACACTGAAGCTTTCTTT
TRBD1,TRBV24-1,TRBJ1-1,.,CATRDRGSTEAFF,TGTGCCACCAGGGACAGGGGGAGCACTGAAGCTTTCTTT
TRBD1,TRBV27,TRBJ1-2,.,CASSPWDRGHYGYTF,TGTGCCAGCAGTCCCTGGGACAGGGGTCACTATGGCTACACCTTC
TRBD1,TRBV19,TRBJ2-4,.,CASSINRDRGKDIQYF,TGTGCCAGTAGTATCAACCGGGACAGGGGGAAGGACATTCAGTACTTC
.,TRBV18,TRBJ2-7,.,CASSPMSDSSYEQYF,TGTGCCAGCTCACCAATGTCAGACAGCTCCTACGAGCAGTACTTC
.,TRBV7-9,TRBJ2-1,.,CASSQVLNNEQFF,TGTGCCAGCAGCCAGGTGCTCAACAATGAGCAGTTCTTC
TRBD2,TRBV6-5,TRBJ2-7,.,CASSRTSAYYEQYF,TGTGCCAGCAGTAGGACTAGCGCGTACTACGAGCAGTACTTC